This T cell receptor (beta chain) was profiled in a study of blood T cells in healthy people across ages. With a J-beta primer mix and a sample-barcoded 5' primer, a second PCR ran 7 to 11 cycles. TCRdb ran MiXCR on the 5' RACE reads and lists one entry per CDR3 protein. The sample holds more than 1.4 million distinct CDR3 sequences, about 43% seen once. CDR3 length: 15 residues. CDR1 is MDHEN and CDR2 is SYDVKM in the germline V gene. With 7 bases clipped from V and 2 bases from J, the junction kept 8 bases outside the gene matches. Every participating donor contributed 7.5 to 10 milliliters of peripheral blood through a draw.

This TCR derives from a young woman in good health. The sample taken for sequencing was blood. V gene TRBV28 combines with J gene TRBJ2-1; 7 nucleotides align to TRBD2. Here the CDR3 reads CASIQPSGPYNEQFF. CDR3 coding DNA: TGTGCCAGCATTCAACCTAGCGGCCCCTACAATGAGCAGTTCTTC.